Given below is one T cell receptor beta chain in context. This sample stems from a study of T cell responses to AZD1222 COVID-19 vaccine. Between the trimmed V and J ends, which lost 5 bases and 1 base, there was a span of 11 bases. The length of the CDR3 is 14 residues. CDR1 is SGHAT, CDR2 FQNNGV, per germline. The protocol was immunoSEQ multiplex PCR, while the TCRdb copy is restricted to in-frame clones and leaves out a portion. This sample has 140,000 to 150,000 clones, with 93% found just once. The starting material was peripheral blood, obtained on day 0 of AZD1222 vaccination. The sequence was collected from an adult in good health. The chain joins TRBV11-2 to TRBJ2-5; D not resolved. The CDR3 sequence is CASSTPYFQETQYF. CDR3 in DNA: TGTGCCAGCAGCACCCCGTACTTCCAAGAGACCCAGTACTTC. Based on the CDR3 plus reference TRBV11-2 and TRBJ2-5, the full variable domain is EAGVAQSPRYKIIEKRQSVAFWCNPISGHATLYWYQQILGQGPKLLIQFQNNGVVDDSQLPKDRFSAERLKGVDSTLKIQPAKLEDSAVYLCASSTPYFQETQYFGPGTRLLVL.